The clone carrying this TCR beta chain was counted only a few times. Its specificity is not known. This record comes from a study of response to subunit inactivated influenza vaccine. Each CDR3 protein gets one entry after TCRdb re-called the RT-PCR reads with MiXCR. The sample has around 750,000 distinct CDR3 sequences; approximately 21% are singletons. Study-wide points: It was suggested by the authors that few new T cells are recruited by each seasonal influenza vaccination.

V lost 2 bases, J lost 2 bases, and 10 bases lay in between. The CDR3 is 14 amino acids. Germline V CDR1 and CDR2: DFQATT, SNEGSKA (reference sequence). The TCR was taken from a man in his fifties or sixties who received an inactivated influenza vaccine. Sequenced here: PBMCs from blood, sampled approximately 5 days after vaccination. The J gene is TRBJ1-5, the V gene TRBV20-1; the D gene is possibly TRBD1 (5 bases). CDR3 bases: TGCAGTGCTAGAAAGGGGAGTGGCAATCAGCCCCAGCATTTT. Translated, it gives CSARKGSGNQPQHF.